The rows below give T cell receptor beta chains drawn from one sample of a study of blood T cells in healthy people across ages. In TCRdb, the 5' RACE reads were re-called with MiXCR into one record per CDR3 protein. The sample lists nearly 1 million distinct CDR3 sequences, around 54% occurring once. Sequencing used blood. The receptor source for this set is a woman in her sixties in good health. The CDR3 runs from the conserved cysteine through the conserved F or W. The order of the fields is clone size, D gene, V gene, J gene, CDR3 protein, CDR3 DNA. The D gene is left open where the match is weak. Size is stated for part of the rows, as once, few or many counts, or as a class when the clone is expanded.

clone_size: .; d_call: TRBD1; v_call: TRBV28; j_call: TRBJ2-5; cdr3_aa: CASRPTGDLETQYF; cdr3_nt: TGTGCCAGCAGACCCACAGGGGATCTGGAGACCCAGTACTTC
clone_size: .; d_call: .; v_call: TRBV29-1; j_call: TRBJ2-5; cdr3_aa: CGVGDGPLKETQYF; cdr3_nt: TGCGGCGTTGGAGACGGACCCCTAAAAGAGACCCAGTACTTC
clone_size: few; d_call: .; v_call: TRBV4-2; j_call: TRBJ1-1; cdr3_aa: CASSPRGWNTEAFF; cdr3_nt: TGTGCCAGCAGTCCCCGGGGCTGGAACACTGAAGCTTTCTTT
clone_size: .; d_call: .; v_call: TRBV20-1; j_call: TRBJ2-4; cdr3_aa: CSASLVASVKNIQYF; cdr3_nt: TGCAGTGCTAGTTTGGTAGCCTCAGTCAAAAACATTCAGTACTTC
clone_size: .; d_call: .; v_call: TRBV20-1; j_call: TRBJ2-1; cdr3_aa: CSARRSGGNEQFF; cdr3_nt: TGCAGTGCTAGACGTAGCGGAGGCAATGAGCAGTTCTTC
clone_size: few; d_call: .; v_call: TRBV4-2; j_call: TRBJ2-5; cdr3_aa: CASSLTVRQETQYF; cdr3_nt: TGTGCCAGCAGCCTAACGGTGAGACAAGAGACCCAGTACTTC
clone_size: few; d_call: .; v_call: TRBV29-1; j_call: TRBJ2-5; cdr3_aa: CSVRYSQETQYF; cdr3_nt: TGCAGCGTTCGCTACAGCCAAGAGACCCAGTACTTC
clone_size: .; d_call: .; v_call: TRBV7-8; j_call: TRBJ1-4; cdr3_aa: CASHEPSNEKLFF; cdr3_nt: TGTGCCAGCCACGAACCGAGTAATGAAAAACTGTTTTTT
clone_size: once; d_call: .; v_call: TRBV6-2/TRBV6-3; j_call: TRBJ2-7; cdr3_aa: CASSESGFDYEQYF; cdr3_nt: TGTGCCAGCAGTGAGAGCGGGTTTGACTACGAGCAGTACTTC
clone_size: .; d_call: .; v_call: TRBV20-1; j_call: TRBJ1-1; cdr3_aa: CSARDQTGRTEAFF; cdr3_nt: TGCAGTGCTAGAGATCAGACAGGACGTACTGAAGCTTTCTTT
clone_size: .; d_call: .; v_call: TRBV4-3; j_call: TRBJ1-5; cdr3_aa: CASSQDRGHIQPQHF; cdr3_nt: TGCGCCAGCAGCCAAGATCGAGGGCATATACAGCCCCAGCATTTT
clone_size: .; d_call: .; v_call: TRBV6-6; j_call: TRBJ1-1; cdr3_aa: CASSYEDRHTEAFF; cdr3_nt: TGTGCCAGCAGTTACGAAGACAGGCACACTGAAGCTTTCTTT
clone_size: few; d_call: TRBD2; v_call: TRBV5-4; j_call: TRBJ2-3; cdr3_aa: CASSLQGLSTDTQYF; cdr3_nt: TGTGCCAGCAGCTTGCAGGGACTAAGCACAGATACGCAGTATTTT
clone_size: .; d_call: .; v_call: TRBV4-1; j_call: TRBJ1-2; cdr3_aa: CASSQEGQRAPGYGYTF; cdr3_nt: TGCGCCAGCAGCCAAGAAGGTCAGAGGGCACCCGGCTATGGCTACACCTTC
clone_size: .; d_call: .; v_call: TRBV28; j_call: TRBJ1-4; cdr3_aa: CASSSSGTAGEKLFF; cdr3_nt: TGTGCCAGCAGTTCATCCGGGACGGCCGGGGAAAAACTGTTTTTT
clone_size: .; d_call: .; v_call: TRBV20-1; j_call: TRBJ1-4; cdr3_aa: CSAPPPQVREKLFF; cdr3_nt: TGCAGTGCTCCCCCCCCACAGGTTCGAGAAAAACTGTTTTTT
clone_size: .; d_call: .; v_call: TRBV29-1; j_call: TRBJ2-1; cdr3_aa: CSGGGTLGPDEQFF; cdr3_nt: TGCAGCGGCGGCGGGACACTAGGGCCGGATGAGCAGTTCTTC
clone_size: .; d_call: .; v_call: TRBV18; j_call: TRBJ1-1; cdr3_aa: CASSPGWNTEAFF; cdr3_nt: TGTGCCAGTTCACCAGGGTGGAACACTGAAGCTTTCTTT
clone_size: few; d_call: TRBD2; v_call: TRBV2; j_call: TRBJ2-7; cdr3_aa: CASSEMSSGRAYEQYF; cdr3_nt: TGTGCCAGCAGTGAAATGAGTAGCGGGAGGGCCTACGAGCAGTACTTC
clone_size: .; d_call: .; v_call: TRBV12-3/TRBV12-4; j_call: TRBJ1-1; cdr3_aa: CASTRDGLNTEAFF; cdr3_nt: TGTGCCAGCACCAGGGACGGCCTGAACACTGAAGCTTTCTTT
clone_size: few; d_call: .; v_call: TRBV5-1; j_call: TRBJ2-5; cdr3_aa: CASSSDRGWETQYF; cdr3_nt: TGCGCCAGTTCGAGTGACCGAGGCTGGGAGACCCAGTACTTC
clone_size: .; d_call: .; v_call: TRBV7-6; j_call: TRBJ2-7; cdr3_aa: CASSLAPKGYEQYF; cdr3_nt: TGTGCCAGCAGCCTGGCCCCCAAGGGGTACGAGCAGTACTTC
clone_size: .; d_call: .; v_call: TRBV20-1; j_call: TRBJ2-1; cdr3_aa: CSARVHRTHYNEQFF; cdr3_nt: TGCAGTGCTAGGGTACACAGGACCCACTACAATGAGCAGTTCTTC
clone_size: .; d_call: .; v_call: TRBV6-2/TRBV6-3; j_call: TRBJ1-6; cdr3_aa: CASSYDRTSYNSPLHF; cdr3_nt: TGTGCCAGCAGTTACGACAGGACCTCCTATAATTCACCCCTCCACTTT
clone_size: many; d_call: .; v_call: TRBV20-1; j_call: TRBJ2-7; cdr3_aa: CSARLRNEQYF; cdr3_nt: TGCAGTGCTAGACTCAGGAACGAGCAGTACTTC
clone_size: .; d_call: .; v_call: TRBV20-1; j_call: TRBJ2-7; cdr3_aa: CSATRRDIGGEQYF; cdr3_nt: TGCAGTGCAACTCGGAGGGATATCGGTGGGGAGCAGTACTTC
clone_size: .; d_call: .; v_call: TRBV2; j_call: TRBJ2-7; cdr3_aa: CASKTSSYEQYF; cdr3_nt: TGTGCCAGCAAAACCAGCAGCTACGAGCAGTACTTC
clone_size: .; d_call: TRBD1; v_call: TRBV14; j_call: TRBJ2-5; cdr3_aa: CASSRTGKEQYF; cdr3_nt: TGTGCCAGCAGCCGGACAGGGAAGGAGCAGTACTTC
clone_size: few; d_call: .; v_call: TRBV18; j_call: TRBJ2-7; cdr3_aa: CASSPVLGEQYF; cdr3_nt: TGTGCCAGCTCACCAGTTTTAGGCGAGCAGTACTTC
clone_size: .; d_call: .; v_call: TRBV28; j_call: TRBJ2-4; cdr3_aa: CASSRQYGQSNIQYF; cdr3_nt: TGTGCCAGCAGTCGACAATACGGACAGAGCAACATTCAGTACTTC
clone_size: .; d_call: TRBD1; v_call: TRBV6-6; j_call: TRBJ1-2; cdr3_aa: CASSRGQTTDCYTF; cdr3_nt: TGTGCCAGCAGCCGGGGACAGACAACGGATTGCTACACCTTC
clone_size: .; d_call: .; v_call: TRBV15; j_call: TRBJ2-1; cdr3_aa: CATSRWDEGNEQFF; cdr3_nt: TGTGCCACCAGCAGATGGGACGAAGGGAATGAGCAGTTCTTC
clone_size: .; d_call: TRBD1; v_call: TRBV7-9; j_call: TRBJ1-5; cdr3_aa: CASRHPGTGRQPQHF; cdr3_nt: TGTGCCAGCCGCCATCCGGGGACAGGGAGACAGCCCCAGCATTTT
clone_size: .; d_call: TRBD2; v_call: TRBV4-3; j_call: TRBJ2-1; cdr3_aa: CASSQVPREGEPEQFF; cdr3_nt: TGCGCCAGCAGCCAAGTCCCGCGGGAGGGGGAACCCGAGCAGTTCTTC
clone_size: once; d_call: .; v_call: TRBV6-2/TRBV6-3; j_call: TRBJ2-2; cdr3_aa: CASSPLSGEAGELFF; cdr3_nt: TGTGCCAGCAGTCCTTTGTCGGGAGAGGCCGGGGAGCTGTTTTTT
clone_size: once; d_call: .; v_call: TRBV20-1; j_call: TRBJ2-3; cdr3_aa: CSATHLGGWSESTDTQYF; cdr3_nt: TGCAGTGCCACCCACCTCGGGGGCTGGTCGGAAAGCACAGATACGCAGTATTTT
clone_size: many; d_call: TRBD1; v_call: TRBV29-1; j_call: TRBJ2-3; cdr3_aa: CSVGQGGDTQYF; cdr3_nt: TGCAGCGTCGGACAGGGGGGTGATACGCAGTATTTT
clone_size: many; d_call: .; v_call: TRBV10-3; j_call: TRBJ2-7; cdr3_aa: CAISEDNYASYEQYF; cdr3_nt: TGTGCCATCAGTGAGGACAACTACGCCTCCTACGAGCAGTACTTC
clone_size: few; d_call: .; v_call: TRBV28; j_call: TRBJ2-7; cdr3_aa: CASRRAGTRDEQYF; cdr3_nt: TGTGCCAGCAGAAGGGCGGGTACTCGAGACGAGCAGTACTTC
clone_size: many; d_call: TRBD2; v_call: TRBV7-2; j_call: TRBJ2-1; cdr3_aa: CASSQASGSGNEQFF; cdr3_nt: TGTGCCAGCAGCCAAGCCAGCGGGAGTGGCAATGAGCAGTTCTTC
clone_size: .; d_call: .; v_call: TRBV6-5; j_call: TRBJ2-7; cdr3_aa: CASSYSSWGSADEQYF; cdr3_nt: TGTGCCAGCAGTTACTCGTCGTGGGGGAGTGCGGACGAGCAGTACTTC
clone_size: few; d_call: .; v_call: TRBV28; j_call: TRBJ2-5; cdr3_aa: CASSYNPKGGALQETQYF; cdr3_nt: TGTGCCAGCAGTTATAACCCCAAGGGAGGAGCTTTACAAGAGACCCAGTACTTC
clone_size: .; d_call: .; v_call: TRBV6-1; j_call: TRBJ2-7; cdr3_aa: CASRSGTGVDEQYF; cdr3_nt: TGTGCCAGCAGGAGTGGTACGGGGGTGGACGAGCAGTACTTC
clone_size: few; d_call: TRBD1; v_call: TRBV7-8; j_call: TRBJ1-1; cdr3_aa: CASRLAGGGTEAFF; cdr3_nt: TGTGCCAGCAGACTAGCAGGGGGTGGCACTGAAGCTTTCTTT
clone_size: once; d_call: .; v_call: TRBV30; j_call: TRBJ2-7; cdr3_aa: CAWSPAAGSGSYEQYF; cdr3_nt: TGTGCCTGGTCCCCGGCCGCCGGGAGTGGGTCCTACGAGCAGTACTTC
clone_size: few; d_call: TRBD2; v_call: TRBV20-1; j_call: TRBJ2-7; cdr3_aa: CSATGTTSSYEQYF; cdr3_nt: TGCAGTGCTACCGGGACTACTAGCTCCTACGAGCAGTACTTC
clone_size: .; d_call: TRBD1; v_call: TRBV28; j_call: TRBJ1-2; cdr3_aa: CASRSMRDREGYGYTF; cdr3_nt: TGTGCCAGCAGATCGATGAGAGACAGGGAAGGATATGGCTACACCTTC
clone_size: .; d_call: .; v_call: TRBV4-1; j_call: TRBJ1-5; cdr3_aa: CASSPSGVFDQPQHF; cdr3_nt: TGCGCCAGCAGCCCGTCCGGCGTCTTTGATCAGCCCCAGCATTTT
clone_size: .; d_call: .; v_call: TRBV28; j_call: TRBJ2-7; cdr3_aa: CASSPTDKYEQYF; cdr3_nt: TGTGCCAGCAGTCCAACTGACAAGTACGAGCAGTACTTC
clone_size: .; d_call: TRBD2; v_call: TRBV7-8; j_call: TRBJ2-7; cdr3_aa: CASSSGTSGIGLLHEQYF; cdr3_nt: TGTGCCAGCAGCTCCGGGACTAGCGGGATTGGTCTTCTCCACGAGCAGTACTTC
clone_size: .; d_call: TRBD1; v_call: TRBV6-2/TRBV6-3; j_call: TRBJ2-7; cdr3_aa: CASTLQGQGVASYEQYF; cdr3_nt: TGTGCCAGCACTTTACAGGGACAGGGGGTCGCTTCCTACGAGCAGTACTTC
clone_size: .; d_call: .; v_call: TRBV7-2; j_call: TRBJ2-5; cdr3_aa: CASGGESLGQETQYF; cdr3_nt: TGTGCCAGCGGCGGGGAGAGTTTAGGACAAGAGACCCAGTACTTC
clone_size: .; d_call: TRBD1; v_call: TRBV28; j_call: TRBJ2-6; cdr3_aa: CASSPQTGSSSGANVLTF; cdr3_nt: TGTGCCAGCAGTCCACAGACAGGGTCAAGCTCTGGGGCCAACGTCCTGACTTTC
clone_size: .; d_call: TRBD2; v_call: TRBV25-1; j_call: TRBJ2-3; cdr3_aa: CASTHAGANTDTQYF; cdr3_nt: TGTGCCAGCACCCACGCGGGAGCCAACACAGATACGCAGTATTTT
clone_size: few; d_call: TRBD2; v_call: TRBV6-1; j_call: TRBJ2-1; cdr3_aa: CASSESAGGYNEQFF; cdr3_nt: TGTGCCAGCAGTGAATCTGCGGGAGGCTACAATGAGCAGTTCTTC
clone_size: .; d_call: TRBD1; v_call: TRBV12-3/TRBV12-4; j_call: TRBJ2-7; cdr3_aa: CASSPYRGYEQYF; cdr3_nt: TGTGCCAGCAGTCCATACAGGGGCTACGAGCAGTACTTC
clone_size: few; d_call: TRBD2; v_call: TRBV10-3; j_call: TRBJ2-1; cdr3_aa: CAISETSGPSDEQFF; cdr3_nt: TGTGCCATCAGTGAGACTAGCGGGCCATCGGATGAGCAGTTCTTC